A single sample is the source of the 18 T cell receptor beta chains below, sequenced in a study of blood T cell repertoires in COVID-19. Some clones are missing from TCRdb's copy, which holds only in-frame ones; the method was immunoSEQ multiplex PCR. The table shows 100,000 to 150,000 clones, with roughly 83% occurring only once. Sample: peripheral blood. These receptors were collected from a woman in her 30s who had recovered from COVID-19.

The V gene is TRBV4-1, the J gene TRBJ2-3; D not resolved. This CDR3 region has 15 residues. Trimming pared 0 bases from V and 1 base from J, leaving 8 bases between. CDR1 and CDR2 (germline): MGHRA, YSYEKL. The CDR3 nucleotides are TGCGCCAGCAGCCAAGAAGGAAGCGGCACAGATACGCAGTATTTT. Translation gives CASSQEGSGTDTQYF.

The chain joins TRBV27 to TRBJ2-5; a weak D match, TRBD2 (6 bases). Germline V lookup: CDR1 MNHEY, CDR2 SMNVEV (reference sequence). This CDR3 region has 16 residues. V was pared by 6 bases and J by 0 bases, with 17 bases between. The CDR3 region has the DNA TGTGCCAGCAGCTCAACCGGGACTCAAAACCAAGAGACCCAGTACTTC. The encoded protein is CASSSTGTQNQETQYF.

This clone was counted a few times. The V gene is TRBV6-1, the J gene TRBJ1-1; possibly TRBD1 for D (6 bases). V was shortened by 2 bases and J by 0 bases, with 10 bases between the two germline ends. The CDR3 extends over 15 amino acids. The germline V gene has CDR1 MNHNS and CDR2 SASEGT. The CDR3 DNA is TGTGCCAGCAGTGAACAGGGGTCCATGAACACTGAAGCTTTCTTT. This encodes CASSEQGSMNTEAFF.

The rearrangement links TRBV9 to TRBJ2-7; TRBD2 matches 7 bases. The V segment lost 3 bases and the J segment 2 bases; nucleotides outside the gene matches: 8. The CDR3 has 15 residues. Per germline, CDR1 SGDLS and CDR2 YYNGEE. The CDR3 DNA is TGTGCCAGCAGCGCGGGGAGGGCCTTCCCCTACGAGCAGTACTTC. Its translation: CASSAGRAFPYEQYF.

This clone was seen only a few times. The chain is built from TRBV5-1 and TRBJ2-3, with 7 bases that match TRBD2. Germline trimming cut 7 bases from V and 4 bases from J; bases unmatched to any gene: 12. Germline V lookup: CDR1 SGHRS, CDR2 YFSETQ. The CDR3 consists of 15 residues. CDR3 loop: CASAYGAGEADTQYF. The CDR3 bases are TGCGCCAGCGCCTACGGGGCGGGGGAGGCAGATACGCAGTATTTT.

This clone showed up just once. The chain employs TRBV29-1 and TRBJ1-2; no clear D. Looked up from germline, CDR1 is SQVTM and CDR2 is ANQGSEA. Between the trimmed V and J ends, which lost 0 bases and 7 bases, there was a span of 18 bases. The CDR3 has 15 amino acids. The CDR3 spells CSVEEGRGMKVGYTF. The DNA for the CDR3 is TGCAGCGTTGAAGAAGGTCGAGGGATGAAGGTTGGCTACACCTTC.

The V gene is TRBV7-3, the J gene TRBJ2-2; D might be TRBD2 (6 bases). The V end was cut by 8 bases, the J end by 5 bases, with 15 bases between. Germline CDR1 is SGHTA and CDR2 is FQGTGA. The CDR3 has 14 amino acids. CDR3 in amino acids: CASGRDLTTGELFF. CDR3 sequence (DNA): TGTGCCAGCGGTCGGGACTTAACGACCGGGGAGCTGTTTTTT.

In nucleotides, the CDR3 is TGTGCCAGCAGCGTAGAAGGACAGGGTCCCGGGGAGCTGTTTTTT. Its translation is CASSVEGQGPGELFF. The V and J genes are TRBV9 and TRBJ2-2, with 8 nucleotides matching TRBD1. Germline assignment: CDR1 SGDLS and CDR2 YYNGEE. CDR3 length: 15 residues. The ends lost 0 bases at V and 6 bases at J; junction bases unmatched: 4.

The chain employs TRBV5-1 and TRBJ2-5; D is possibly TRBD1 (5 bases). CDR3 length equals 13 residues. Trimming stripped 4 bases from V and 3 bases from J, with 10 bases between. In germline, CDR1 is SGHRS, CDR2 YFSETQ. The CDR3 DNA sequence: TGCGCCAGCAGCCCACAGACAGAAGAGACCCAGTACTTC. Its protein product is CASSPQTEETQYF.

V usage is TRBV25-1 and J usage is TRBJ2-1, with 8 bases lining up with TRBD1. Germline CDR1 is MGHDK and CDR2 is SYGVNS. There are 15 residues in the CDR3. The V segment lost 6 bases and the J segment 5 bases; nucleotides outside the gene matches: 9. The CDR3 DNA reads TGTGCCAGCAGGGCGGCAGGGGGCGCGGACAATGAGCAGTTCTTC. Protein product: CASRAAGGADNEQFF.

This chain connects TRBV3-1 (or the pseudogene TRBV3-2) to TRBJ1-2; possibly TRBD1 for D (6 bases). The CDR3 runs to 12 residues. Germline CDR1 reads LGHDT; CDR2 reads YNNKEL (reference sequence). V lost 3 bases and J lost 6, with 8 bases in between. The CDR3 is CASSQDSHGYTF. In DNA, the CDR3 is TGTGCCAGCAGCCAGGACAGTCATGGCTACACCTTC.

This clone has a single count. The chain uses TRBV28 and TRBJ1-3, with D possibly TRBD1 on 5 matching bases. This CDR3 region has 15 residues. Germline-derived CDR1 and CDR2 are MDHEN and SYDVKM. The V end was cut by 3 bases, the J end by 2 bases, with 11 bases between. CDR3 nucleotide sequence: TGTGCCAGCAGTTTCGTCCCCAGGGCTGGAAACACCATATATTTT. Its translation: CASSFVPRAGNTIYF.

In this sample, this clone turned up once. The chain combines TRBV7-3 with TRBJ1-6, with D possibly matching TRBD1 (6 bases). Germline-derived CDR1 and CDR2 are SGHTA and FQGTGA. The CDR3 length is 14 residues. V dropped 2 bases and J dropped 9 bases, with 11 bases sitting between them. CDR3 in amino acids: CASSLGQSSSPLHF. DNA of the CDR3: TGTGCCAGCAGCTTAGGACAGAGTAGTTCACCCCTCCACTTT.

This CDR3 reads CASGAAPGGGSYTF. The CDR3 region has the DNA TGTGCTAGTGGGGCCGCGCCGGGTGGGGGGAGCTACACCTTC. This rearrangement joins TRBV12-5 to TRBJ1-2; the D gene is possibly TRBD1 (5 bases). This CDR3 comprises 14 residues. Germline-derived CDR1 and CDR2 are LGHNT and FRNRAP. The V end was cut by 6 bases, the J end by 9 bases, with 20 bases between.

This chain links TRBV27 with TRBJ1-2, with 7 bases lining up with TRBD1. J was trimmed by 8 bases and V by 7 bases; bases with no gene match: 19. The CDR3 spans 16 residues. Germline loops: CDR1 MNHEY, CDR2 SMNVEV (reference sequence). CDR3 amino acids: CASTTTGAGGSGGYTF. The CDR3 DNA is TGTGCCAGCACCACGACCGGGGCAGGGGGTTCAGGAGGCTACACCTTC.

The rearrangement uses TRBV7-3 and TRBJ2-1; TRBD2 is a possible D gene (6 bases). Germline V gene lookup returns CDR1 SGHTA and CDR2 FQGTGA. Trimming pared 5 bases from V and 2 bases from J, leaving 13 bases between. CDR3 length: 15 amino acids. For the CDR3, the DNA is TGTGCCAGCAGCCTCGGGACTGGGACCTACAATGAGCAGTTCTTC. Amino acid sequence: CASSLGTGTYNEQFF.

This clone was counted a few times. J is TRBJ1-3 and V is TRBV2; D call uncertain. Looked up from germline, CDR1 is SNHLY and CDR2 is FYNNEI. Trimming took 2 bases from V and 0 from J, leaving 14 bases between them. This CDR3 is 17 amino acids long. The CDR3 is CASSELVELYSGNTIYF. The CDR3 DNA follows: TGTGCCAGCAGTGAACTGGTCGAGCTATACTCTGGAAACACCATATATTTT.

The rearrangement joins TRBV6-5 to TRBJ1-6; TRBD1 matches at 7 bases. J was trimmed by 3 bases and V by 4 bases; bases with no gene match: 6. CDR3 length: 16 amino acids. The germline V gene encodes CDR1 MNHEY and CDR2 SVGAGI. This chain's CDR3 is CASSSPRQGYNSPLHF. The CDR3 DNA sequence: TGTGCCAGCAGTTCACCTCGACAGGGCTATAATTCACCCCTCCACTTT.